One TCR beta chain is described in this entry. No antigen is known for it. The data derive from a study of cytomegalovirus exposure and HLA in healthy donors. Study observations and caveats: Excluded were some V segments that proved indistinguishable, including TRBV6-2 and TRBV6-3. In an earlier analysis, about 87% or about 30%: the productive usage of most TCR beta V segments.

Germline CDR1 and CDR2: SGHRS and YFSETQ. This CDR3 is 14 amino acids long. The V gene end was trimmed by 1 base and the J gene end by 15 bases; junction bases not matched to a gene: 13. Amplification used 60 Vbeta primers and 13 Jbeta primers. The data were produced by immunoSEQ multiplex PCR, yet TCRdb's version contains in-frame clones alone and is incomplete. The repertoire holds approximately 150,000 clones, with 65% to 90% as singletons. Specimen: PBMCs. The chain joins TRBV5-1 to TRBJ2-1; 7 nucleotides match TRBD2. The source of this sequence is a human donor in good health. The CDR3 DNA follows: TGCGCCAGCAGCTTGAGGCCGGGACTACCGGCTCGGTTCTTC. Encoded protein: CASSLRPGLPARFF.